This is a list of T cell receptor beta chains from one sample in a study of CD8+ T cells in alopecia areata. This table comes from immunoSEQ multiplex PCR, and its TCRdb copy is limited to in-frame clones, with some not included. This repertoire shows some 200,000 clones, roughly 44% found once; its top ten account for around 2.8%. The material sequenced was CD4+ T cells sorted from blood, taken at roughly week 38, from a patient treated with tofacitinib. The receptors were sampled from a human donor with alopecia areata. The CDR3 runs from the conserved cysteine through the conserved F or W. The D gene is left open where the match is weak. Clone size is given for some rows only: seen once, a few or many times, or a class if the clone is expanded.

j_call: TRBJ2-1
d_call: NA
v_call: TRBV12-5
clone_size: many
cdr3_aa: CASGRGYEQFF
cdr3_nt: TGTGCTAGTGGCCGTGGGTATGAGCAGTTCTTC

j_call: TRBJ1-2
d_call: NA
v_call: TRBV9
clone_size: NA
cdr3_aa: CASSVDWDTLGYTF
cdr3_nt: TGTGCCAGCAGCGTAGATTGGGACACCTTAGGCTACACCTTC

j_call: TRBJ2-1
d_call: NA
v_call: TRBV29-1
clone_size: few
cdr3_aa: CNAGGGGPRNEQFF
cdr3_nt: TGCAACGCTGGAGGAGGAGGGCCTCGGAATGAGCAGTTCTTC

j_call: TRBJ2-5
d_call: TRBD1
v_call: TRBV7-2
clone_size: NA
cdr3_aa: CASGRQGMGETQYF
cdr3_nt: TGTGCCAGTGGGAGACAGGGGATGGGAGAGACCCAGTACTTC

j_call: TRBJ2-3
d_call: NA
v_call: TRBV27
clone_size: NA
cdr3_aa: CASSLRQVTDTQYF
cdr3_nt: TGTGCCAGCAGTCTAAGACAGGTCACAGATACGCAGTATTTT

j_call: TRBJ2-7
d_call: NA
v_call: TRBV6-1
clone_size: NA
cdr3_aa: CASTQEAEQYF
cdr3_nt: TGTGCCAGCACCCAAGAGGCCGAGCAGTACTTC

j_call: TRBJ2-1
d_call: TRBD2
v_call: TRBV5-1
clone_size: NA
cdr3_aa: CASSRETGTSDYNEQFF
cdr3_nt: TGCGCCAGCAGCCGCGAGACTGGGACTAGCGACTACAATGAGCAGTTCTTC

j_call: TRBJ2-3
d_call: TRBD2
v_call: TRBV7-2
clone_size: NA
cdr3_aa: CASSLVQTSGRKGADTQYF
cdr3_nt: TGTGCCAGCAGCTTAGTTCAGACTAGCGGGAGGAAGGGGGCAGATACGCAGTATTTT

j_call: TRBJ1-2
d_call: NA
v_call: TRBV6-1
clone_size: NA
cdr3_aa: CASSENYRSYGYTF
cdr3_nt: TGTGCCAGCAGTGAAAATTACAGATCCTATGGCTACACCTTC

j_call: TRBJ2-1
d_call: NA
v_call: TRBV5-6
clone_size: once
cdr3_aa: CASRHMRSPSNEQFF
cdr3_nt: TGTGCCAGCAGACACATGAGGTCTCCCTCCAATGAGCAGTTCTTC

j_call: TRBJ2-7
d_call: NA
v_call: TRBV7-2
clone_size: NA
cdr3_aa: CASSLTAAEQYF
cdr3_nt: TGTGCCAGCAGCTTAACCGCCGCGGAGCAGTACTTC

j_call: TRBJ2-6
d_call: NA
v_call: TRBV6-1
clone_size: few
cdr3_aa: CASSGRRGTADLSGANVLTF
cdr3_nt: TGTGCCAGCAGTGGGAGACGCGGGACAGCAGATCTCTCTGGGGCCAACGTCCTGACTTTC

j_call: TRBJ2-6
d_call: NA
v_call: TRBV5-4
clone_size: few
cdr3_aa: CASSLVSSSGANVLTF
cdr3_nt: TGTGCCAGCAGCTTGGTCTCCAGCTCTGGGGCCAACGTCCTGACTTTC

j_call: TRBJ2-3
d_call: NA
v_call: TRBV29-1
clone_size: NA
cdr3_aa: CSVEEGRGTQYF
cdr3_nt: TGCAGCGTTGAGGAGGGGAGAGGTACGCAGTATTTT

j_call: TRBJ2-5
d_call: NA
v_call: TRBV11-1
clone_size: few
cdr3_aa: CASSLRRETQYF
cdr3_nt: TGTGCCAGCAGCCTAAGGCGGGAGACCCAGTACTTC

j_call: TRBJ2-1
d_call: TRBD2
v_call: TRBV6-1
clone_size: NA
cdr3_aa: CASSEPGLAGDEQFF
cdr3_nt: TGTGCCAGCAGTGAGCCGGGACTAGCCGGCGATGAGCAGTTCTTC

j_call: TRBJ2-5
d_call: NA
v_call: TRBV5-1
clone_size: NA
cdr3_aa: CASKDESVTQYF
cdr3_nt: TGCGCCAGCAAGGATGAAAGTGTGACCCAGTACTTC

j_call: TRBJ2-1
d_call: NA
v_call: TRBV30
clone_size: few
cdr3_aa: CAWSVRIFGQGNLGNEQFF
cdr3_nt: TGTGCCTGGAGTGTACGGATCTTCGGGCAGGGAAATCTTGGGAATGAGCAGTTCTTC